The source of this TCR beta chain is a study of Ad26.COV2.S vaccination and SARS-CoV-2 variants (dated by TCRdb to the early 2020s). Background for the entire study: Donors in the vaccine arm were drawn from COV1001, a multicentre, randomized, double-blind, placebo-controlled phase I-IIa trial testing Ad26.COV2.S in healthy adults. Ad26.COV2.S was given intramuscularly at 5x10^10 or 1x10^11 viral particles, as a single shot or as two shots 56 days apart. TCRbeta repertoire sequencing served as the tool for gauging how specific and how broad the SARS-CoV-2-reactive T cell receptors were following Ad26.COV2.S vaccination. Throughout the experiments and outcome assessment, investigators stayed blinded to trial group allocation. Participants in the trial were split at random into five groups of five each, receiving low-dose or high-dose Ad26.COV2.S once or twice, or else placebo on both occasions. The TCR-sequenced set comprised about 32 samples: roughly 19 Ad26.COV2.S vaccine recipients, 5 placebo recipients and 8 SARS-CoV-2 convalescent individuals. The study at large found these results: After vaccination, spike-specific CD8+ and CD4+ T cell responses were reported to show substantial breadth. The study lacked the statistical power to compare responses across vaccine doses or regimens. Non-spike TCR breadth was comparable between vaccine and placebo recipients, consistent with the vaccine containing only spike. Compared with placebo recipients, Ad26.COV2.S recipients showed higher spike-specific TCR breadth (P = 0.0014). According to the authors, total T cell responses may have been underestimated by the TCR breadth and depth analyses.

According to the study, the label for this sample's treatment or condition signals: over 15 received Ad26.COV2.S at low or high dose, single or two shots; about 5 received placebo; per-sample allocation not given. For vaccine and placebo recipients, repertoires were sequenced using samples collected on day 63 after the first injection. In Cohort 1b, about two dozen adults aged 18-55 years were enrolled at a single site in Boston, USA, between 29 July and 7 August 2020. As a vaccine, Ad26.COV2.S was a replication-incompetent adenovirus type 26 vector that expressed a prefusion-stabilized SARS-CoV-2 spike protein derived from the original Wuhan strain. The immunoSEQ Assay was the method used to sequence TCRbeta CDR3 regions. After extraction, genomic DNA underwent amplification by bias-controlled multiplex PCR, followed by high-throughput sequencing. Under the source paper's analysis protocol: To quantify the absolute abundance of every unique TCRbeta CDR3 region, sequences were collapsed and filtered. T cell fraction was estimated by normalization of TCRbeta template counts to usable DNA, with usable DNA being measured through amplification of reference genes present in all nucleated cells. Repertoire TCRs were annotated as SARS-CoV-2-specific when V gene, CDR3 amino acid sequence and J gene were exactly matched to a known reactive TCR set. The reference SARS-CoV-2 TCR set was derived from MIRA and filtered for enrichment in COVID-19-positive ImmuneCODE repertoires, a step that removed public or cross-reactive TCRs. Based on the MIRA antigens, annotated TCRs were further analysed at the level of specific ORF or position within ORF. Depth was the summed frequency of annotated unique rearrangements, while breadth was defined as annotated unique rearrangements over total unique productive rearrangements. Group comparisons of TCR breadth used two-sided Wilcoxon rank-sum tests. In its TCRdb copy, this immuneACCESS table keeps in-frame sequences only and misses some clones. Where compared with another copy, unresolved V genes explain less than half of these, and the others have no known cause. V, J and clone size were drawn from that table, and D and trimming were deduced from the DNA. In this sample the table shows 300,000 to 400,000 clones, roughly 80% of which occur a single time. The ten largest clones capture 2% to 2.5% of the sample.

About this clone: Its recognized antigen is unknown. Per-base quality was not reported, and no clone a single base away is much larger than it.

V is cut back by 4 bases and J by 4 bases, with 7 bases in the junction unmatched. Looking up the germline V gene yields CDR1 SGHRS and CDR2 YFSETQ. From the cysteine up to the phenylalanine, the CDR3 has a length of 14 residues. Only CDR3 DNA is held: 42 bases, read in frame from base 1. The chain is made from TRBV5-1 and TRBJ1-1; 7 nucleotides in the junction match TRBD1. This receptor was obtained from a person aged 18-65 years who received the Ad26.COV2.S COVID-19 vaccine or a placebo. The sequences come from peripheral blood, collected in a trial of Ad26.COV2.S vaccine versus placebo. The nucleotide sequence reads TGCGCCAGCAGCAAGGACAGGTCAACCACTGAAGCTTTCTTT. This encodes CASSKDRSTTEAFF.